Here is one T cell receptor (beta chain) with its context. Its antigen is currently unknown. The table came from immunoSEQ multiplex PCR; TCRdb's copy has only in-frame clones and leaves some out. The data show around 220,000 clones, around 80% seen once. These data belong to a study of cytomegalovirus exposure and HLA in healthy donors. Whole-study findings and limits: Cytomegalovirus-associated TCR beta chains were listed, numbering roughly 150. The tendency of first-cohort TCR clusters to co-occur in the roughly 120 validation repertoires was the finding of a later analysis.

Germline lookup yields CDR1 SNHLY and CDR2 FYNNEI. The CDR3 totals 14 residues. V shed 11 bases and J 4 bases; nucleotides not matched to a gene: 10. The donors belonged to the approximately 120-subject validation cohort, separate from the approximately 670-subject first cohort. This TCR derives from a woman in her 30s in good health and CMV-seropositive. V usage is TRBV2 and J usage is TRBJ1-5; 8 positions match TRBD1. The specimen was PBMCs. The CDR3 loop reads CAGKGQGGNQPQHF. The CDR3 coding sequence is TGTGCCGGGAAAGGACAGGGCGGAAATCAGCCCCAGCATTTT.